This T cell receptor (beta chain) was profiled in a study of T cell responses to AZD1222 COVID-19 vaccine. Generated by immunoSEQ multiplex PCR, the TCRdb table keeps only in-frame clones and is missing some. Counted here are roughly 180,000 clones, 94% occurring once; the ten biggest clones make up roughly 1.7%. The CDR3 totals 14 residues. The germline V gene encodes CDR1 LGHDT and CDR2 YNNKEL (reference sequence). Deletions cut 2 bases from V and 2 bases from J, with 9 bases between. The sequenced sample was peripheral blood, obtained 28 days after the second AZD1222 dose. The origin of this receptor is an adult who received the AZD1222 COVID-19 vaccine. The chain uses TRBV3-1 (or the pseudogene TRBV3-2) and TRBJ2-5, with D unclear. CDR3 residues: CASSQNAVQETQYF. As DNA, the CDR3 is TGTGCCAGCAGCCAAAACGCGGTTCAAGAGACCCAGTACTTC.